The entry below describes one T cell receptor beta chain. Study processing details: Amplification with reference gene primers provided the estimates of nucleated cell counts. Sequencing used immunoSEQ multiplex PCR; TCRdb keeps in-frame clones, though not all of them. That table gives V, J and clone size, and the DNA gave D and trimming. The sample has about 230,000 clones; approximately 90% are singletons. Seattle participants joined during active infection and were tracked over time. Trimming cost V 3 bases and J 0 bases, with 11 bases left between them. Germline assignment: CDR1 KGHSH and CDR2 LQKENI. This CDR3 has 16 residues. These data belong to a study of blood T cell repertoires in COVID-19. Study context: Acute and convalescent COVID-19 samples came from the United States, Italy and Spain. The analysed material was cDNA or gDNA that came from T cells, B-cell-depleted T cells, or PBMCs.

This TCR was sampled from a man over 45 with COVID-19, enrolled during active disease. The material sequenced was peripheral blood. The chain employs TRBV18 and TRBJ2-2, with D unclear. The CDR3 sequence: CASSPLRFANTGELFF. In DNA form, the CDR3 reads TGTGCCAGCTCACCCCTCAGGTTCGCGAACACCGGGGAGCTGTTTTTT.